This entry lists 28 T cell receptor beta chains sequenced from one sample in a study of T-cell memory formation after mild COVID-19. One entry per CDR3 protein, called by TCRdb with MiXCR from the 5' RACE reads. The table has fewer than 550,000 distinct CDR3 sequences, 15% to 20% seen once. Source material: PBMCs or a T cell subset sorted from them (not recorded which). Receptors were obtained from an adult woman who had mild COVID-19 (a few samples of this study predate the infection). Cell type and time point are not known.

The J gene is TRBJ1-5, the V gene TRBV7-9; TRBD1 is a possible D gene (5 bases). Germline loops: CDR1 SEHNR, CDR2 FQNEAQ (reference sequence). Trimming took 2 bases from V and 4 from J, leaving 9 bases between them. CDR3 length: 14 amino acids. Here the CDR3 DNA reads TGTGCCAGCAGCTTATCACAGGCGAATCAGCCCCAGCATTTT. Its protein is CASSLSQANQPQHF.

The CDR3 DNA reads as TGTGCCATCAGTGCGACAGGGTCGCGCGAGCAGTACTTC. Protein sequence: CAISATGSREQYF. This chain connects TRBV10-3 to TRBJ2-7; the match to TRBD1 covers 7 bases. V lost 4 bases to trimming and J lost 6 bases; unmatched junction nucleotides: 6. The CDR3 covers 13 residues. Looked up from germline, CDR1 is ENHRY and CDR2 is SYGVKD.

Only a few counts were recorded for this clonotype. J is TRBJ2-7 and V is TRBV20-1, with D uncertain. Germline values: CDR1 DFQATT, CDR2 SNEGSKA (reference sequence). The V end lost 0 bases, the J end lost 5 bases, and 14 bases lay between the germline ends. There are 14 residues in the CDR3. The CDR3 DNA is TGCAGTGCTAGAGAACTTACGATGGCCAACGAGCAGTACTTC. Encoded protein: CSARELTMANEQYF.

This chain uses TRBV18 with TRBJ2-1; 14 bases are a match to TRBD2. V dropped 3 bases and J dropped 5; count of bases not matched to a gene: 6. The CDR3 spans 17 residues. Germline V lookup: CDR1 KGHSH, CDR2 LQKENI. The CDR3 DNA is TGTGCCAGCTCACCTCAAGGGACTAGCGGGGGAAACAATGAGCAGTTCTTC. Amino acid sequence: CASSPQGTSGGNNEQFF.

V usage is TRBV27 and J usage is TRBJ1-2, with D maybe TRBD1 (5 bases). The germline V gene has CDR1 MNHEY and CDR2 SMNVEV (reference sequence). CDR3 length: 13 residues. Deletions cut 3 bases from V and 3 bases from J, with 8 bases between. The chain's CDR3 is CASSFQGDYGYTF. CDR3 sequence (DNA): TGTGCCAGCAGTTTTCAGGGAGACTATGGCTACACCTTC.

This clonotype was observed a handful of times. The rearrangement links TRBV10-3 to TRBJ1-1; 7 bases are a match to TRBD1. CDR3 length equals 15 residues. Germline CDR1 ENHRY, CDR2 SYGVKD. The V and J ends lost 3 bases and 5 bases, in that order; junction bases with no gene match: 9. The CDR3 here is CAISDQGGRETEAFF. The CDR3 nucleotides are TGTGCCATCAGTGATCAGGGGGGACGAGAGACTGAAGCTTTCTTT.

This clonotype was seen a few times. The rearrangement links TRBV18 to TRBJ1-5, with 8 bases aligning to TRBD1. This CDR3 region has 13 residues. V shed 6 bases, J shed 11 bases, and the junction held 9 bases outside the gene matches. Per germline, CDR1 KGHSH and CDR2 LQKENI. This CDR3 reads CASSGDRGQAQHF. The CDR3 nucleotides read TGTGCCAGCTCCGGAGACAGGGGTCAAGCCCAGCATTTT.

This chain uses TRBV5-1 with TRBJ1-1; perhaps TRBD1 as D (5 bases). V was cut by 3 bases and J by 0 bases, with 9 bases left in between. Germline V gives CDR1 SGHRS, CDR2 YFSETQ. The CDR3 extends over 14 amino acids. The CDR3 DNA sequence: TGCGCCAGCAGCTGGGGACCAATGAACACTGAAGCTTTCTTT. Encoded protein: CASSWGPMNTEAFF.

This clonotype has just a few counts. This chain joins TRBV6-5 and TRBJ2-5; D gene uncertain. From germline, CDR1 is MNHEY and CDR2 SVGAGI. The CDR3 runs to 12 residues. V lost 8 bases to trimming and J lost 2 bases, with 9 bases between them. CDR3 sequence reads: CASGRPQETQYF. The CDR3 DNA reads TGTGCCAGCGGGCGGCCACAAGAGACCCAGTACTTC.

The rearrangement uses TRBV18 and TRBJ2-3; 8 bases fit TRBD2. Per germline, CDR1 KGHSH and CDR2 LQKENI. Germline trimming cut 3 bases from V and 1 base from J; bases unmatched to any gene: 9. The CDR3 runs to 17 residues. The CDR3 nucleotides read TGTGCCAGCTCACCCCAACTCACCGGGGGGGGCACAGATACGCAGTATTTT. It translates to CASSPQLTGGGTDTQYF.

The chain joins TRBV7-9 to TRBJ2-5, with D uncertain. CDR1 SEHNR and CDR2 FQNEAQ come from the germline V gene (reference sequence). The CDR3 has 15 residues. V was trimmed by 0 bases and J by 4 bases, leaving 12 bases between them. CDR3 bases: TGTGCCAGCAGCTTAGCGGGTGCCCGTGGAGAGACCCAGTACTTC. Protein sequence: CASSLAGARGETQYF.

This clonotype was picked up a small number of times. The chain joins TRBV13 to TRBJ2-7; 7 nucleotides match TRBD1. V lost 4 bases to trimming and J lost 0 bases; unmatched junction nucleotides: 6. CDR3 length: 15 amino acids. From germline, CDR1 is PRHDT and CDR2 FYEKMQ (reference sequence). The CDR3 reads CASSWSGTASYEQYF. CDR3 nucleotides: TGTGCCAGCAGCTGGTCCGGGACAGCCTCCTACGAGCAGTACTTC.

V usage is TRBV7-9 and J usage is TRBJ1-4; no firm D call. Germline values: CDR1 SEHNR, CDR2 FQNEAQ (reference sequence). This CDR3 spans 12 amino acids. V was pared by 5 bases and J by 8 bases, with 9 bases between. The CDR3 spells CASSPLGEKLFF. DNA for the CDR3: TGTGCCAGCAGCCCCTTAGGGGAAAAACTGTTTTTT. Combining the CDR3 with reference TRBV7-9 and TRBJ1-4 gives the whole variable domain DTGVSQNPRHKITKRGQNVTFRCDPISEHNRLYWYRQTLGQGPEFLTYFQNEAQLEKSRLLSDRFSAERPKGSFSTLEIQRTEQGDSAMYLCASSPLGEKLFFGSGTQLSVL.

The chain employs TRBV24-1 and TRBJ2-3, with TRBD1 as a possible D gene (6 bases). Per germline, CDR1 KGHDR and CDR2 SFDVKD. V lost 0 bases, J lost 2 bases, and 11 bases lay in between. This CDR3 contains 16 residues. CDR3 protein: CATSDLQGLHTDTQYF. CDR3 bases: TGTGCCACCAGTGATTTGCAGGGGCTCCACACAGATACGCAGTATTTT.

The V and J genes are TRBV20-1 and TRBJ1-6; maybe TRBD1 (5 bases). V was trimmed by 6 bases and J by 7 bases, leaving 16 bases between them. Germline CDR1 reads DFQATT; CDR2 reads SNEGSKA (reference sequence). This CDR3 comprises 14 residues. The CDR3 DNA follows: TGCAGTGCCCGACCAGGGACGGCAAATTCACCCCTCCACTTT. This translates into CSARPGTANSPLHF.

In its sample, this clonotype was seen a few times. The rearrangement links TRBV27 to TRBJ1-2; D gene uncertain. Germline V gives CDR1 MNHEY, CDR2 SMNVEV (reference sequence). The CDR3 consists of 13 residues. Trimming left V 5 bases short and J 13 bases short, with 20 bases between. Here the CDR3 DNA reads TGTGCCAGCAGTCCCTCGGTAGGAGGTCCGGGCACCTTC. This translates into CASSPSVGGPGTF.

The CDR3: CSAGDAGRGPQHF. CDR3 DNA sequence: TGCAGTGCCGGGGACGCGGGGAGAGGGCCCCAGCATTTT. This sequence joins TRBV20-1 and TRBJ1-5, with TRBD1 as a possible D gene (5 bases). Trimming shortened V by 6 bases and J by 9 bases, and 18 bases separated the two germline ends. The germline V gene encodes CDR1 DFQATT and CDR2 SNEGSKA (reference sequence). The CDR3 sequence is 13 residues long.

The J gene is TRBJ2-7, the V gene TRBV15, with 13 bases identical to TRBD2. CDR1 and CDR2 (germline): LNHNV, YYDKDF (reference sequence). The trim removed 0 bases at V and 6 bases at J, leaving 5 bases unmatched. This CDR3 region has 16 residues. CDR3 amino acids: CATSRDRTSGSGEQYF. The CDR3 DNA follows: TGTGCCACCAGCAGAGATAGGACTAGCGGGAGTGGCGAGCAGTACTTC.

V is TRBV12-3 or TRBV12-4 and J is TRBJ1-1; TRBD1 is a possible D gene (6 bases). Trimming pared 3 bases from V and 2 bases from J, leaving 10 bases between. The CDR3 has 14 residues. CDR3 amino acids: CASSFLGGNTEAFF. In DNA form, the CDR3 reads TGTGCCAGCAGTTTTTTGGGGGGCAACACTGAAGCTTTCTTT.

The chain links TRBV20-1 to TRBJ1-6, with D possibly being TRBD1 (5 bases). V lost 4 bases and J lost 6, with 13 bases in between. This CDR3 has 14 residues. The germline CDR1 and CDR2 sequences are DFQATT and SNEGSKA (reference sequence). The CDR3 here is CSATAGESNSPLHF. The DNA of the CDR3 is TGCAGTGCTACCGCGGGGGAAAGTAATTCACCCCTCCACTTT.

This clonotype was observed a handful of times. CDR3 amino acids: CASSLYRSGSETQYF. As DNA, the CDR3 is TGTGCCAGCAGCCTGTATAGATCAGGGTCAGAGACCCAGTACTTC. The V call is TRBV7-3, the J call TRBJ2-5; tentatively, D is TRBD1 (5 bases). V lost 5 bases and J 4 bases, leaving 17 bases between the germline ends. The germline CDR1 and CDR2 sequences are SGHTA and FQGTGA. The CDR3 has 15 residues.

The V gene is TRBV29-1, the J gene TRBJ2-4; perhaps TRBD2 as D (5 bases). This CDR3 has 10 residues. V was pared by 4 bases and J by 12 bases, with 10 bases between. Germline values: CDR1 SQVTM, CDR2 ANQGSEA. CDR3 sequence reads: CSVAQDSQYF. CDR3 bases: TGCAGCGTTGCCCAGGACTCTCAGTACTTC.

This clonotype was seen only a few times. The V and J genes are TRBV7-8 and TRBJ2-1, with TRBD1 matching 8 bases. V was clipped by 5 bases and J by 10 bases; unmatched bases: 16. This CDR3 is built from 16 residues. The germline gives CDR1 SGHVS, CDR2 FQNEAQ. This CDR3 reads CASSVTRDRYLGEQFF. The CDR3 nucleotides read TGTGCCAGCAGCGTCACCCGGGACAGGTATCTCGGGGAGCAGTTCTTC.

This clonotype has a handful of counts. J is TRBJ2-2 and V is TRBV14, with D possibly matching TRBD1 (6 bases). The CDR3 is 14 residues long. Germline CDR1 and CDR2: SGHDN and FVKESK. The V end lost 1 base, the J end lost 11 bases, and 14 bases lay between the germline ends. The CDR3: CASSQVLGTNELFF. The DNA of the CDR3 is TGTGCCAGCAGCCAAGTACTCGGGACAAACGAGCTGTTTTTT.

V gene TRBV12-5 combines with J gene TRBJ2-3; D possibly corresponds to TRBD1 (5 bases). The CDR3 is made up of 17 amino acids. V dropped 0 bases and J dropped 2 bases, with 15 bases sitting between them. The V gene's germline CDR1 is LGHNT and CDR2 FRNRAP. The CDR3 bases are TGTGCTAGTGGTTTGGTACTTGGGGCAGGGAACACAGATACGCAGTATTTT. As protein: CASGLVLGAGNTDTQYF. Using reference TRBV12-5 and TRBJ2-3 for the parts outside the CDR3, the full variable domain is DARVTQTPRHKVTEMGQEVTMRCQPILGHNTVFWYRQTMMQGLELLAYFRNRAPLDDSGMPKDRFSAEMPDATLATLKIQPSEPRDSAVYFCASGLVLGAGNTDTQYFGPGTRLTVL.

The sample holds a few counts of this clonotype. V gene TRBV9 combines with J gene TRBJ1-1; D is uncertain. CDR1 is SGDLS and CDR2 is YYNGEE in the germline V gene. The V end lost 0 bases, the J end lost 4 bases, and 7 bases lay between the germline ends. This CDR3 is 13 amino acids long. This CDR3 reads CASSVDSATEAFF. The CDR3 nucleotides read TGTGCCAGCAGCGTAGATAGTGCCACTGAAGCTTTCTTT.

The rearrangement joins TRBV5-1 to TRBJ1-1, with D possibly TRBD1 on 6 matching bases. V shed 2 bases and J shed 7 bases, with 15 bases lying between them. Per the germline V gene, CDR1 is SGHRS and CDR2 is YFSETQ. The length of the CDR3 is 14 residues. The CDR3 coding sequence is TGCGCCAGCAGCTTAGTTGGGGGGGCTCGTGAAGCTTTCTTT. Translating it yields CASSLVGGAREAFF.

This clonotype was seen a handful of times. The V gene is TRBV4-2, the J gene TRBJ2-3; 9 nucleotides align to TRBD2. The germline V gene encodes CDR1 LGHNA and CDR2 YNFKEQ. CDR3 size: 18 residues. After removal of 3 bases from V and 3 bases from J, the junction contained 13 bases not matched to a gene. CDR3 sequence (DNA): TGTGCCAGCAGCCACCCCAAATGGCGGGAGGGTACGACAGATACGCAGTATTTT. Translation: CASSHPKWREGTTDTQYF.